The 22 T cell receptor beta chains given below trace back to one sample, sequenced in a study of T cell repertoires in cytomegalovirus infection. Via MiXCR, TCRdb re-called the reads, giving one row per CDR3 protein. The table records over 95,000 distinct CDR3 sequences, roughly 30% of them present only once. Antigens of these TCRs are unknown. Sample: CD8+ T cells from cultured PBMCs, taken from culture after CMV antigen stimulation. The source is a human donor in good health (CMV status not recorded). Some clones in this sample may be carry-over from other donors' samples.

The genes are TRBV25-1 and TRBJ2-5, with 8 bases identical to TRBD1. The CDR3 has 13 residues. The V gene end was trimmed by 6 bases and the J gene end by 4 bases; junction bases not matched to a gene: 4. CDR1 is MGHDK and CDR2 is SYGVNS in the germline V gene. The CDR3 loop reads CASSGTGGETQYF. CDR3 bases: TGTGCCAGCAGCGGGACAGGCGGAGAGACCCAGTACTTC.

Comments on this clonotype: A single base separates this from a much larger clone, so it may be a read error. The chain employs TRBV5-6 and TRBJ2-3, with D unclear. This CDR3 has 14 amino acids. CDR1 and CDR2 from the germline V gene are SGHDT and YYEEEE. CDR3 DNA: TGTGCCAGCGGCTTGGTATCTAGCACAGATACGCAGTATTTT. Its protein product is CASGLVSSTDTQYF.

CDR3 DNA: TGTGCCAGCAGCTCGTCGGGCCTCCGCACAGCTTTCTTT. It specifies CASSSSGLRTAFF. The rearrangement uses TRBV7-8 and TRBJ1-1; D is uncertain. V lost 4 bases to trimming and J lost 10 bases, with 16 bases between them. Germline loops: CDR1 SGHVS, CDR2 FQNEAQ. The CDR3 contains 13 residues.

Here the CDR3 DNA reads TGTGCCAGCAGAGGCAGCACCCTAGCAACAGATACGCAGTATTTT. Translation gives CASRGSTLATDTQYF. V is TRBV2 and J is TRBJ2-3; D perhaps matches TRBD2 (5 bases). Germline CDR1 is SNHLY and CDR2 is FYNNEI. Between the trimmed V and J ends, which lost 6 bases and 3 bases, there was a span of 16 bases. CDR3 size: 15 residues.

J is TRBJ1-1 and V is TRBV5-6, with TRBD1 matching 10 bases. CDR3 length: 16 residues. In germline, CDR1 is SGHDT, CDR2 YYEEEE. V lost 4 bases, J lost 2 bases, and 8 bases stayed unmatched. The CDR3, as DNA: TGTGCCAGCAGCGAGGACAGGGGGGTAAGAAACACTGAAGCTTTCTTT. Translating it yields CASSEDRGVRNTEAFF.

The V call is TRBV2, the J call TRBJ2-1; no clear D gene. Per germline, CDR1 SNHLY and CDR2 FYNNEI. The length of the CDR3 is 11 residues. V lost 9 bases and J 7 bases, leaving 10 bases between the germline ends. DNA of the CDR3: TGTGCCAGTGGGTTCCGGAATGAGCAGTTCTTC. It specifies CASGFRNEQFF.

The J gene is TRBJ2-1, the V gene TRBV2; D not resolved. CDR3 length equals 12 residues. Trimming pared 1 base from V and 8 bases from J, leaving 6 bases between. Germline lookup yields CDR1 SNHLY and CDR2 FYNNEI. The CDR3 is CASSEGIDEQFF. Here the CDR3 DNA reads TGTGCCAGCAGTGAAGGGATCGATGAGCAGTTCTTC.

There are many counts of this clonotype. The J gene is TRBJ1-2, the V gene TRBV27; D is possibly TRBD1 (6 bases). In germline, CDR1 is MNHEY, CDR2 SMNVEV (reference sequence). There are 13 residues in the CDR3. Trimming shortened V by 3 bases and J by 4 bases, and 9 bases separated the two germline ends. CDR3 DNA: TGTGCCAGCAGTTTGACAGGCCTCTATGGCTACACCTTC. Its translation: CASSLTGLYGYTF.

The chain has TRBV4-1 and TRBJ2-3; a weak D match, TRBD2 (5 bases). This CDR3 has 15 amino acids. Looked up from germline, CDR1 is MGHRA and CDR2 is YSYEKL. The V end was cut by 1 base, the J end by 0 bases, with 8 bases between. CDR3 in amino acids: CASSQVSGSTDTQYF. For the CDR3, the DNA is TGCGCCAGCAGCCAAGTGTCGGGGAGCACAGATACGCAGTATTTT.

This clonotype appeared many times. This chain joins TRBV25-1 and TRBJ2-2; 11 bases match TRBD1. CDR3 size: 16 residues. Germline loops: CDR1 MGHDK, CDR2 SYGVNS. The junction had 8 bases not matched to a gene; V was cut back by 5 bases and J by 6 bases. CDR3 amino acids: CASSPWGQGDAGELFF. CDR3 coding DNA: TGTGCCAGCAGTCCATGGGGACAGGGGGACGCCGGGGAGCTGTTTTTT.

The sample holds many counts of this clonotype. This chain connects TRBV7-9 to TRBJ2-5; either TRBD1 or TRBD2 may fit D (5 bases each). V was trimmed by 2 bases and J by 4 bases, leaving 11 bases between them. CDR1 and CDR2 (germline): SEHNR, FQNEAQ (reference sequence). The CDR3 length is 14 residues. This chain's CDR3 is CASSLMGDGETQYF. DNA of the CDR3: TGTGCCAGCAGCTTAATGGGGGATGGAGAGACCCAGTACTTC.

The chain carries TRBV19 and TRBJ2-1; 7 bases fit TRBD1. The CDR3 consists of 16 residues. The J segment lost 9 bases and the V segment lost 5 bases, leaving 16 bases of the junction unmatched. Germline CDR1 LNHDA, CDR2 SQIVND (reference sequence). CDR3 sequence: CASSSIGQVYMGEQFF. The CDR3 DNA follows: TGTGCCAGTAGTTCAATTGGACAGGTCTACATGGGTGAGCAGTTCTTC.

V and J are TRBV5-1 and TRBJ2-3, with TRBD2 matching 9 bases. From germline, CDR1 is SGHRS and CDR2 YFSETQ. The CDR3 is 16 amino acids. The V segment lost 4 bases and the J segment 4 bases; nucleotides outside the gene matches: 10. In DNA form, the CDR3 reads TGCGCCAGCAGCGTATCCGGGACTAGCAGTTCAGATACGCAGTATTTT. It codes for CASSVSGTSSSDTQYF.

The chain recombines TRBV7-4 with TRBJ1-6; no firm D call. Trimming cost V 11 bases and J 3 bases, with 17 bases left between them. Germline assignment: CDR1 SGHVT and CDR2 SQSDAQ. The CDR3 spans 15 residues. In DNA form, the CDR3 reads TGTGCCGGCCTTAGAAGAAGGCTCTATAATTCACCCCTCCACTTT. Protein product: CAGLRRRLYNSPLHF.

This clonotype has only a few counts. The gene calls are TRBV6-5 and TRBJ1-1, with D hard to call. Per the germline V gene, CDR1 is MNHEY and CDR2 is SVGAGI. CDR3 size: 16 residues. V shed 1 base and J shed 1 base, with 13 bases lying between them. The CDR3 here is CASSYLRLPTNTEAFF. The CDR3 DNA is TGTGCCAGCAGTTACTTACGGCTGCCAACGAACACTGAAGCTTTCTTT.

V gene TRBV7-9 combines with J gene TRBJ2-2; D may be TRBD2 (5 bases). CDR1 and CDR2 from the germline V gene are SEHNR and FQNEAQ (reference sequence). This CDR3 region has 15 residues. Trimming left V 5 bases short and J 3 bases short, with 13 bases between. CDR3 bases: TGTGCCAGCAGCGAACCTTGGCGGGACACCGGGGAGCTGTTTTTT. Protein: CASSEPWRDTGELFF.

The chain couples TRBV12-3 or TRBV12-4 to TRBJ2-7, with TRBD1 identical over 10 bases. The V and J ends lost 5 bases and 3 bases, in that order; junction bases with no gene match: 7. CDR3 length: 15 residues. CDR3 DNA sequence: TGTGCCAGCAGTCCAGGGACAGGGGTCGTCTACGAGCAGTACTTC. It translates to CASSPGTGVVYEQYF.

The rearrangement joins TRBV6-2 or TRBV6-3 to TRBJ1-2, with D perhaps matching TRBD1 (5 bases). Germline loops: CDR1 MNHEY, CDR2 SVGEGT. V was shortened by 2 bases and J by 4 bases, with 14 bases between the two germline ends. This CDR3 is 15 amino acids long. The chain's CDR3 is CASSYPPGTVYGYTF. As DNA, the CDR3 is TGTGCCAGCAGTTACCCCCCAGGGACTGTCTATGGCTACACCTTC.

Many counts were recorded for this clonotype. The CDR3 coding sequence is TGCGCCAGCAGCCGGACCGGGACAGGGGGCAACTATGGCTACACCTTC. This codes for CASSRTGTGGNYGYTF. The gene calls are TRBV4-1 and TRBJ1-2; 12 nucleotides match TRBD1. The J segment lost 2 bases and the V segment lost 4 bases, leaving 5 bases of the junction unmatched. CDR1 is MGHRA, CDR2 YSYEKL, per germline. There are 16 residues in the CDR3.

This clonotype was seen many times. The rearrangement joins TRBV4-1 to TRBJ2-7; 8 nucleotides line up with TRBD2. CDR3 length: 15 amino acids. Trimming cost V 0 bases and J 4 bases; bases outside gene matches: 5. Germline CDR1 MGHRA, CDR2 YSYEKL. As DNA, the CDR3 is TGCGCCAGCAGCCAAGATCGGACTAGCTATTACGAGCAGTACTTC. Protein: CASSQDRTSYYEQYF.

The J gene is TRBJ2-1, the V gene TRBV7-9, with a weak D call TRBD1 (6 bases). This CDR3 is 20 amino acids long. V gave up 4 bases and J gave up 2 bases, with 27 bases separating them. Looked up from germline, CDR1 is SEHNR and CDR2 is FQNEAQ (reference sequence). The CDR3 sequence: CASSSRTAPIIPNTYNEQFF. DNA of the CDR3: TGTGCCAGCAGCTCCCGGACAGCTCCGATAATCCCAAACACCTACAATGAGCAGTTCTTC.

In this sample, this clonotype turned up a few times. The chain is built from TRBV7-8 and TRBJ2-7; D could derive from TRBD1 or TRBD2 (5 bases each). The CDR3 has 15 residues. V dropped 4 bases and J dropped 3 bases, with 16 bases sitting between them. Per the germline V gene, CDR1 is SGHVS and CDR2 is FQNEAQ. CDR3 in amino acids: CASSWSGRKVYEQYF. The CDR3 DNA is TGTGCCAGCAGCTGGTCGGGACGGAAGGTCTACGAGCAGTACTTC.